This is a list of T cell receptor beta chains from one sample in a study of human T cells and chemical hapten exposure. TCRdb re-called the RACE reads with MiXCR, one entry per CDR3 protein. The sample has 82,000 or so distinct CDR3 sequences; about an eighth are singletons. The sample in question was whole blood, obtained in connection with sensitization to the hapten diphenylcyclopropenone (DPC). The receptors stem from a woman in her 50s with alopecia areata. Some clones in this sample may be carry-over from other donors' samples. Each CDR3 is given with its conserved first and last residue. D genes are given only for firm matches. Only some rows state a clone size, as once, few, many or a class for expanded clones.

clone size: many; CDR3 length: 14; V gene: TRBV28; D gene: TRBD2; J gene: TRBJ2-3; CDR3 DNA: TGTGCCAGCAGGGGGACTAGCGCCCCAGATACGCAGTATTTT; CDR3 protein: CASRGTSAPDTQYF
clone size: many; CDR3 length: 12; V gene: TRBV29-1; D gene: -; J gene: TRBJ2-3; CDR3 DNA: TGCAGCGTTGGAGAAGGCACAGATACGCAGTATTTT; CDR3 protein: CSVGEGTDTQYF
clone size: many; CDR3 length: 12; V gene: TRBV29-1; D gene: TRBD1; J gene: TRBJ1-1; CDR3 DNA: TGCAGCGTCGTTGACAGGGCCACTGAAGCTTTCTTT; CDR3 protein: CSVVDRATEAFF
clone size: -; CDR3 length: 15; V gene: TRBV12-3/TRBV12-4; D gene: TRBD1; J gene: TRBJ1-3; CDR3 DNA: TGTGCCAGCAGTTATCCGACAGGGTTAGGAAACACCATATATTTT; CDR3 protein: CASSYPTGLGNTIYF
clone size: few; CDR3 length: 15; V gene: TRBV7-9; D gene: TRBD2; J gene: TRBJ2-7; CDR3 DNA: TGTGCCAGCAGCCCTACGCTAGCGGGAGAGCCCGAGCAGTACTTC; CDR3 protein: CASSPTLAGEPEQYF
clone size: -; CDR3 length: 15; V gene: TRBV2; D gene: -; J gene: TRBJ1-5; CDR3 DNA: TGTGCCAGCAGTGGACCCGACAGGACAAATCAGCCCCAGCATTTT; CDR3 protein: CASSGPDRTNQPQHF
clone size: many; CDR3 length: 15; V gene: TRBV27; D gene: TRBD1; J gene: TRBJ1-1; CDR3 DNA: TGTGCCAGCAGTCCCCGACAGGGAGGACACACTGAAGCTTTCTTT; CDR3 protein: CASSPRQGGHTEAFF
clone size: -; CDR3 length: 13; V gene: TRBV2; D gene: TRBD1; J gene: TRBJ1-6; CDR3 DNA: TGTGCCAGCGGCGACAGGGGTAATTCACCCCTCCACTTT; CDR3 protein: CASGDRGNSPLHF
clone size: many; CDR3 length: 12; V gene: TRBV29-1; D gene: TRBD2; J gene: TRBJ2-5; CDR3 DNA: TGCAGCGTTGTAGCGGGACAAGAGACCCAGTACTTC; CDR3 protein: CSVVAGQETQYF
clone size: -; CDR3 length: 19; V gene: TRBV27; D gene: TRBD2; J gene: TRBJ2-5; CDR3 DNA: TGTGCCAGCAGTTCCTTAGGACTAGCGGGAGGCCAGCGGGGGGAGACCCAGTACTTC; CDR3 protein: CASSSLGLAGGQRGETQYF
clone size: once; CDR3 length: 14; V gene: TRBV29-1; D gene: -; J gene: TRBJ2-1; CDR3 DNA: TGCAGCGGGAAGGGGAGATTTTCCTACAATGAGCAGTTCTTC; CDR3 protein: CSGKGRFSYNEQFF
clone size: -; CDR3 length: 14; V gene: TRBV2; D gene: -; J gene: TRBJ2-3; CDR3 DNA: TGTGCCAGCATCCCCCTCGCTAGCACAGATACGCAGTATTTT; CDR3 protein: CASIPLASTDTQYF
clone size: many; CDR3 length: 15; V gene: TRBV20-1; D gene: -; J gene: TRBJ2-7; CDR3 DNA: TGCAGTGCTAGCTCGGCCACCGACTTAGTCTACGAGCAGTACTTC; CDR3 protein: CSASSATDLVYEQYF
clone size: many; CDR3 length: 16; V gene: TRBV12-3/TRBV12-4; D gene: TRBD1; J gene: TRBJ1-1; CDR3 DNA: TGTGCCAGCAGTTTCCACTTGACAGGGCGGAACACTGAAGCTTTCTTT; CDR3 protein: CASSFHLTGRNTEAFF
clone size: few; CDR3 length: 16; V gene: TRBV28; D gene: -; J gene: TRBJ1-5; CDR3 DNA: TGTGCCAGCAGTTTAGGAGGGTTTGGGAGCAATCAGCCCCAGCATTTT; CDR3 protein: CASSLGGFGSNQPQHF
clone size: -; CDR3 length: 17; V gene: TRBV10-2; D gene: TRBD1; J gene: TRBJ2-1; CDR3 DNA: TGCGCCAGCAGTGAGTCGAAGGGGACAGGGTCAAGTAATGAGCAGTTCTTC; CDR3 protein: CASSESKGTGSSNEQFF
clone size: many; CDR3 length: 15; V gene: TRBV4-1; D gene: -; J gene: TRBJ2-3; CDR3 DNA: TGCGCCAGCAGCCAAGTTATAGCATACCCAGATACGCAGTATTTT; CDR3 protein: CASSQVIAYPDTQYF
clone size: few; CDR3 length: 13; V gene: TRBV11-2; D gene: TRBD1; J gene: TRBJ1-1; CDR3 DNA: TGTGCCAGCAGCGAGGACAGGGCCACTGAAGCTTTCTTT; CDR3 protein: CASSEDRATEAFF
clone size: many; CDR3 length: 14; V gene: TRBV2; D gene: -; J gene: TRBJ2-7; CDR3 DNA: TGTGCCAGCAGTGATACGGGGACGGCCTACGAGCAGTACTTC; CDR3 protein: CASSDTGTAYEQYF
clone size: few; CDR3 length: 11; V gene: TRBV29-1; D gene: -; J gene: TRBJ2-7; CDR3 DNA: TGCAGCGTGTCGTGGTCCTACGAGCAGTACTTC; CDR3 protein: CSVSWSYEQYF
clone size: -; CDR3 length: 14; V gene: TRBV6-4; D gene: TRBD1; J gene: TRBJ1-2; CDR3 DNA: TGTGCCAGCAGCGAAGGACAGGGCGCGGATGGCTACACCTTC; CDR3 protein: CASSEGQGADGYTF
clone size: -; CDR3 length: 14; V gene: TRBV6-4; D gene: -; J gene: TRBJ2-1; CDR3 DNA: TGTGCCAGCAGTCCCACGGGGTTTGGTAATGAGCAGTTCTTC; CDR3 protein: CASSPTGFGNEQFF
clone size: few; CDR3 length: 15; V gene: TRBV19; D gene: -; J gene: TRBJ2-1; CDR3 DNA: TGTGCCAGTAGTACTAGACTAGTCCTCGCCGGTGAGCAGTTCTTC; CDR3 protein: CASSTRLVLAGEQFF
clone size: few; CDR3 length: 15; V gene: TRBV5-1; D gene: -; J gene: TRBJ1-3; CDR3 DNA: TGCGCCAGCAGCTTGGGCCCAGGCTCTGGAAACACCATATATTTT; CDR3 protein: CASSLGPGSGNTIYF
clone size: -; CDR3 length: 13; V gene: TRBV7-2; D gene: -; J gene: TRBJ2-1; CDR3 DNA: TGTGCCAGCAGCTTACAGGTGTACAATGAGCAGTTCTTC; CDR3 protein: CASSLQVYNEQFF
clone size: many; CDR3 length: 15; V gene: TRBV20-1; D gene: -; J gene: TRBJ1-4; CDR3 DNA: TGCAGTGCTAGAGGGGGGACGCCGGGCGATGAAAAACTGTTTTTT; CDR3 protein: CSARGGTPGDEKLFF
clone size: many; CDR3 length: 13; V gene: TRBV7-9; D gene: -; J gene: TRBJ2-1; CDR3 DNA: TGTGCCATCTCAGGGGCCGCCTACAATGAGCAGTTCTTC; CDR3 protein: CAISGAAYNEQFF
clone size: -; CDR3 length: 13; V gene: TRBV30; D gene: -; J gene: TRBJ1-1; CDR3 DNA: TGTGCCTGGAGTGCTACAGGGAAAACTGAAGCTTTCTTT; CDR3 protein: CAWSATGKTEAFF
clone size: -; CDR3 length: 13; V gene: TRBV29-1; D gene: -; J gene: TRBJ2-1; CDR3 DNA: TGCAGCGTTGTCGGGCCTTCCTACAATGAGCAGTTCTTC; CDR3 protein: CSVVGPSYNEQFF
clone size: -; CDR3 length: 11; V gene: TRBV10-2; D gene: -; J gene: TRBJ2-3; CDR3 DNA: TGCGCCACCTCCCCCCGGGATACGCAGTATTTT; CDR3 protein: CATSPRDTQYF
clone size: -; CDR3 length: 14; V gene: TRBV3-1; D gene: TRBD2; J gene: TRBJ2-3; CDR3 DNA: TGTGCCAGCAGCCAGCGGGGAGGGTCAGATACGCAGTATTTT; CDR3 protein: CASSQRGGSDTQYF
clone size: few; CDR3 length: 19; V gene: TRBV27; D gene: -; J gene: TRBJ2-1; CDR3 DNA: TGTGCCAGCAGTTTTAGGGTGGTCGGCGCGGGGCAGGGATACAATGAGCAGTTCTTC; CDR3 protein: CASSFRVVGAGQGYNEQFF
clone size: -; CDR3 length: 11; V gene: TRBV20-1; D gene: -; J gene: TRBJ1-1; CDR3 DNA: TGCAGGGCCCAAAGGAACACTGAAGCTTTCTTT; CDR3 protein: CRAQRNTEAFF
clone size: -; CDR3 length: 15; V gene: TRBV5-1; D gene: TRBD2; J gene: TRBJ2-7; CDR3 DNA: TGCGCCAGCACCAGGACTAGCGGGGCTAACTACGAGCAGTACTTC; CDR3 protein: CASTRTSGANYEQYF
clone size: many; CDR3 length: 13; V gene: TRBV10-2; D gene: TRBD2; J gene: TRBJ2-3; CDR3 DNA: TGCGCCAGCATGTTAGCGGGAGCTGATACGCAGTATTTT; CDR3 protein: CASMLAGADTQYF